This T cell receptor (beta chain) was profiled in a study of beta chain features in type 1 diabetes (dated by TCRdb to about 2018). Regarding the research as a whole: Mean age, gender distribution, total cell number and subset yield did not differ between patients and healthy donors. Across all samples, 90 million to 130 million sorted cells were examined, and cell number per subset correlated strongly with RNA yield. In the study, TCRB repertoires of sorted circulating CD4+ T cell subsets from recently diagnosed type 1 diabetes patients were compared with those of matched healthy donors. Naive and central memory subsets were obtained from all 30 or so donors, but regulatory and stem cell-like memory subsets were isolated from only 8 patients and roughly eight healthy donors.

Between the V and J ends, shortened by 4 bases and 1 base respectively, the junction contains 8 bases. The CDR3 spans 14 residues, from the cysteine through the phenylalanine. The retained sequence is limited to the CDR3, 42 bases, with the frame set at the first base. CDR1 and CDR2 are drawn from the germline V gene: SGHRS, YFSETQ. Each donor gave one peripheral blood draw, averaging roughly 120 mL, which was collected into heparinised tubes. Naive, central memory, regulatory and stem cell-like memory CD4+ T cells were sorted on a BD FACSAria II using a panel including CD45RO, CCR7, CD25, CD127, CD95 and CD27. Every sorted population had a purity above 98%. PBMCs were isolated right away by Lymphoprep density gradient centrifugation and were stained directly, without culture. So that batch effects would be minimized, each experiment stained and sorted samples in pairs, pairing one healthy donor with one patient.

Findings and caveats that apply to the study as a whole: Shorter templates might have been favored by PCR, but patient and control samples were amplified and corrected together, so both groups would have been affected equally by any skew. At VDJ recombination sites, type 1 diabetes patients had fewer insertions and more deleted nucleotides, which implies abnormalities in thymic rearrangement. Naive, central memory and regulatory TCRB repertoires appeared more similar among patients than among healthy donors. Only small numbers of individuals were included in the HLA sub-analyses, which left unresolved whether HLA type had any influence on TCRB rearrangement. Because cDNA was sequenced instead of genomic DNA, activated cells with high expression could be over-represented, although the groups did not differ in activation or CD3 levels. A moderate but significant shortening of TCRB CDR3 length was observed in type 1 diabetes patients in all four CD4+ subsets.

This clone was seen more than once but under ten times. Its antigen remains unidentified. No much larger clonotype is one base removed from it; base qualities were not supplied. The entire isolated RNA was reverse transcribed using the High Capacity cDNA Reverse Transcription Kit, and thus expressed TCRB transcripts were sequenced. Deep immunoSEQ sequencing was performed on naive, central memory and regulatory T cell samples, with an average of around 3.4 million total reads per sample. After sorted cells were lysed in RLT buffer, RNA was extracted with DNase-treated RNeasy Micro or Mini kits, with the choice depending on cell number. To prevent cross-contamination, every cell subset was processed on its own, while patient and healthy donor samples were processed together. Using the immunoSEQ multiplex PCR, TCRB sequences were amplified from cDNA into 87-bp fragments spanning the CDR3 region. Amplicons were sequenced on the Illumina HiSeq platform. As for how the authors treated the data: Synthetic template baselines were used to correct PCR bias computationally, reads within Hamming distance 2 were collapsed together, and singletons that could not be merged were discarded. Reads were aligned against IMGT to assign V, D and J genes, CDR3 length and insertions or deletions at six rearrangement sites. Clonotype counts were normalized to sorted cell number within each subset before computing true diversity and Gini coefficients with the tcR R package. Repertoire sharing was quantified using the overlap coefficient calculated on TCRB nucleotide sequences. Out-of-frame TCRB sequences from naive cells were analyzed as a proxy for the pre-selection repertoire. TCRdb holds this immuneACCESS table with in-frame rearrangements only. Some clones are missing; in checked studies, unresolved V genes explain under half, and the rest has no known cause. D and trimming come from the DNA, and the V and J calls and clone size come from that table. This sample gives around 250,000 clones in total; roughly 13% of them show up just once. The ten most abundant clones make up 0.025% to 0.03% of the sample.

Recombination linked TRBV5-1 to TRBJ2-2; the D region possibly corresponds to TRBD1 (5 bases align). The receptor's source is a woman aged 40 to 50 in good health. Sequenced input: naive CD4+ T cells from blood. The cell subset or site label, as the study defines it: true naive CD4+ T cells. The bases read TGCGCCAGCAGCCACGGACAGAACACCGGGGAGCTGTTTTTT. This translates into CASSHGQNTGELFF.